The rows below give T cell receptor beta chains drawn from one sample of a study of blood T cell repertoires in COVID-19. Repertoires were generated with immunoSEQ multiplex PCR, while TCRdb's copy carries only in-frame clones and drops some. There are approximately 30,000 clones in the sample; roughly 89% occur only once, and roughly 15% lies in the top ten. Sequenced: peripheral blood. These receptors were taken from a human donor in a cohort sampled during active COVID-19. The CDR3 runs from the conserved cysteine through the conserved F or W. D genes are given only for firm matches. Expanded clones are given a class, and other clones once, few, many or no size at all.

>few|TRBV12-3/TRBV12-4|.|TRBJ2-1
TGTGCCAGCAGTCCGACAGTTAGCAATGAGCAGTTCTTC
CASSPTVSNEQFF
>.|TRBV5-1|TRBD1|TRBJ2-6
TGCGCCAGCACCTACTTTGGAGGGAAGGGACAGGGGGTCTCCTCTGGGGCCAACGTCCTGACTTTC
CASTYFGGKGQGVSSGANVLTF
>.|TRBV5-4|TRBD2|TRBJ2-1
TGTGCCAGCAGCCAATCGGGGGGGCATTGGGGTGAGCAGTTCTTC
CASSQSGGHWGEQFF
>.|TRBV6-6|.|TRBJ2-3
TGTGCCAGCTCCCCCTCGAGGGATACGCAGTATTTT
CASSPSRDTQYF
>.|TRBV29-1|TRBD2|TRBJ2-5
TGCAGCGGCCGGGGGGGGCGGGAGACCCAGTACTTC
CSGRGGRETQYF
>.|TRBV2|TRBD1|TRBJ2-7
TGTGCCAGCAGAGGCCCGGGACAGGGCGGATTGGGGAGATACGAGCAGTACTTC
CASRGPGQGGLGRYEQYF
>.|TRBV5-1|TRBD1|TRBJ2-1
TGCGCCAGCACGAGACAGGGGACCTACAATGAGCAGTTCTTC
CASTRQGTYNEQFF
>.|TRBV19|TRBD2|TRBJ2-7
TGTGCCAGTACCCTCCGGGCGGGAGAGGTCCACGAGCAGTACTTC
CASTLRAGEVHEQYF
>.|TRBV18|.|TRBJ1-2
TGTGCCAGCTCACCAAGTAGCCCGGCACCCACCTTC
CASSPSSPAPTF
>.|TRBV5-1|TRBD1|TRBJ2-2
TGCGCCAGCAGCTTGGACGGACAGGCGGCCGGGGAGCTGTTTTTT
CASSLDGQAAGELFF
>.|TRBV5-6|.|TRBJ1-2
TGTGCCAGCAGCTTGGGTTCGGGGGGAAGCTATGGCTACACCTTC
CASSLGSGGSYGYTF
>few|TRBV9|.|TRBJ1-2
TGTGCCAGCAGCGCTAGCGTTTGGGGTCGCTACACCTTC
CASSASVWGRYTF
>.|TRBV10-2|TRBD1|TRBJ2-1
TGCGCCAGCCACTTGGACAGGGTGAGGAATGAGCAGTTCTTC
CASHLDRVRNEQFF
>.|TRBV5-1|TRBD2|TRBJ2-5
TGCGCCAGCAGCCCGGGACTAGCGGGATCACCGGCAAAAGAGACCCAGTACTTC
CASSPGLAGSPAKETQYF
>.|TRBV5-1|TRBD1|TRBJ1-2
TGCGCCAGCAGCCCTGGGACAGGGCCAGCCGTGACCCCCTATGGCTACACCTTC
CASSPGTGPAVTPYGYTF
>.|TRBV7-9|.|TRBJ2-1
TGTGCCAGCAGCCCCCAGGAGGGCAGTGAGCAGTTCTTC
CASSPQEGSEQFF
>.|TRBV6-5|.|TRBJ1-2
TGTGCCAGCAGTTACTCGCCGGGGGTCAGCTATGGCTACACCTTC
CASSYSPGVSYGYTF
>.|TRBV6-1|.|TRBJ1-2
TGTGCCAGCAGTGAAACCCGGACATCCTCTGGCTACACCTTC
CASSETRTSSGYTF
>.|TRBV5-5|.|TRBJ1-2
TGTGCCAGCAGCTTGCAGGTGTCAGGCGTCTATGGCTACACCTTC
CASSLQVSGVYGYTF
>.|TRBV2|TRBD1|TRBJ1-5
TGTGCCAGCAGTGAGGCAGGGGGCGGTTTCCAGCCCCAGCATTTT
CASSEAGGGFQPQHF
>.|TRBV6-1|TRBD1|TRBJ1-2
TGTGCCAGCAGTGGACATGGACAGGGCGTCGACTATGGCTACACCTTC
CASSGHGQGVDYGYTF
>.|TRBV5-1|.|TRBJ2-5
TGCGCCAGCAGCTTTGACAGAGAAGAGACCCAGTACTTC
CASSFDREETQYF
>.|TRBV29-1|.|TRBJ2-5
TGCAGCGTTGGGGGATTTGCAGGGAGGCCCCAAGAGACCCAGTACTTC
CSVGGFAGRPQETQYF
>.|TRBV2|.|TRBJ2-7
TGTGCCAGCACCCAAGGGGGTAGCGAGCAGTACTTC
CASTQGGSEQYF
>few|TRBV13|TRBD1|TRBJ2-7
TGTGCCAGCAGCTTTCGACAGGGTAACTACGAGCAGTACTTC
CASSFRQGNYEQYF
>.|TRBV5-1|.|TRBJ2-5
TGCGCCAGCAGCTTGGGTGCTAGACTAAGTATACAAGAGACCCAGTACTTC
CASSLGARLSIQETQYF
>.|TRBV5-1|.|TRBJ1-4
TGCGCCAGCAGCTCCTCAACAGGGTCCTGGGGAACTAATGAAAAACTGTTTTTT
CASSSSTGSWGTNEKLFF
>few|TRBV28|.|TRBJ1-5
TGTGCCAGCAGTTTAGAGGATCAGCCCCAGCATTTT
CASSLEDQPQHF
>.|TRBV11-2|TRBD2|TRBJ2-3
TGTGCCAGCAGCTTAGATTACAGCCGGGACTACACATATACGCAGTATTTT
CASSLDYSRDYTYTQYF
>.|TRBV2|TRBD2|TRBJ2-1
TGTGCCAGCAGTGAAGCGACTAGCGGGAGCTACAATGAGCAGTTCTTC
CASSEATSGSYNEQFF
>.|TRBV2|.|TRBJ2-3
TGTGCCAGCCGGGGTGGGGATACGCAGTATTTT
CASRGGDTQYF
>.|TRBV3-1/TRBV3-2|TRBD1|TRBJ1-1
TGTGCCAGCAGTCCGACAGGGCTGAACACTGAAGCTTTCTTT
CASSPTGLNTEAFF
>.|TRBV2|TRBD1|TRBJ2-6
TGTGCCAGCAGCCGGGACAGAATACTCTCTGGGGCCAACGTCCTGACTTTC
CASSRDRILSGANVLTF
>.|TRBV10-3|.|TRBJ1-3
TGTGCCATCAGGACAGTCTCTGGAAACACCATATATTTT
CAIRTVSGNTIYF
>.|TRBV28|TRBD1|TRBJ1-4
TGTGCCAGCAGTTTTGGGGTTGGCAGGGGGCTTGAAAAACTGTTTTTT
CASSFGVGRGLEKLFF
>.|TRBV10-2|.|TRBJ2-2
TGCGCCAGCAGGGGCTCCGGGGAGCTGTTTTTT
CASRGSGELFF
>.|TRBV29-1|TRBD1|TRBJ2-3
TGCAGCGTGGAACAGGGGTCGACGGATACGCAGTATTTT
CSVEQGSTDTQYF
>.|TRBV12-3/TRBV12-4|.|TRBJ2-2
TGTGCCAGCTTAAGGGGGAACGGGGAGCTGTTTTTT
CASLRGNGELFF
>.|TRBV3-1/TRBV3-2|.|TRBJ1-2
TGTGCCAGCAGCCAAGTTATGACAGGACCTTCCTATGGCTACACCTTC
CASSQVMTGPSYGYTF
>few|TRBV5-6|.|TRBJ2-5
TGTGCCAGCAGCAAAATCCGGGACTCCACCCGGAGGGAGACCCAGTACTTC
CASSKIRDSTRRETQYF
>.|TRBV28|TRBD1|TRBJ1-2
TGTGCCAGCAGTTTACCCCAAAATTTACAGGACAGGGCCCATGGAGGCTACACCTTC
CASSLPQNLQDRAHGGYTF
>.|TRBV5-5|.|TRBJ2-5
TGTGCCAGCAGCGCCATGATTAGACAAGAGACCCAGTACTTC
CASSAMIRQETQYF
>.|TRBV6-2/TRBV6-3|.|TRBJ2-1
TGTGCCAGCAGTTATCGACTGACCCACCCCAATGAGCAGTTCTTC
CASSYRLTHPNEQFF
>.|TRBV2|TRBD1|TRBJ2-2
TGTGCCAGCAGTGGACAGGGTTTGCGCACCGGGGAGCTGTTTTTT
CASSGQGLRTGELFF
>.|TRBV28|.|TRBJ2-1
TGTGCCAGCAAACGAGGAGGGGCCTACAATGAGCAGTTCTTC
CASKRGGAYNEQFF
>.|TRBV18|TRBD1|TRBJ1-2
TGTGCCAGCTCACCACGGGGGGACAGTCCCTATGGCTACACCTTC
CASSPRGDSPYGYTF
>.|TRBV10-3|.|TRBJ1-2
TGTGCCATCAGGGGGGGGTCCGATGGCTACACCTTC
CAIRGGSDGYTF
>.|TRBV5-6|.|TRBJ1-2
TGTGCCAGCACCCGACCCGACGCGGGAAACTATGGCTACACCTTC
CASTRPDAGNYGYTF
>once|TRBV19|TRBD1|TRBJ2-1
TGTGCCAGTAGCCGTACAGGGGGCGACTACAATGAGCAGTTCTTC
CASSRTGGDYNEQFF
>few|TRBV7-9|TRBD1|TRBJ2-7
TGTGCCAGCAGCTTAAGGACAGGGTTCGAGCAGTACTTC
CASSLRTGFEQYF
>.|TRBV6-5|TRBD1|TRBJ2-2
TGTGCCAGCCGATCCGGGACAGGGTACACCGGGGAGCTGTTTTTT
CASRSGTGYTGELFF
>.|TRBV7-9|TRBD1|TRBJ2-2
TGTGCCAGCAGATTGGACAGGGGGACCGGGGAGCTGTTTTTT
CASRLDRGTGELFF